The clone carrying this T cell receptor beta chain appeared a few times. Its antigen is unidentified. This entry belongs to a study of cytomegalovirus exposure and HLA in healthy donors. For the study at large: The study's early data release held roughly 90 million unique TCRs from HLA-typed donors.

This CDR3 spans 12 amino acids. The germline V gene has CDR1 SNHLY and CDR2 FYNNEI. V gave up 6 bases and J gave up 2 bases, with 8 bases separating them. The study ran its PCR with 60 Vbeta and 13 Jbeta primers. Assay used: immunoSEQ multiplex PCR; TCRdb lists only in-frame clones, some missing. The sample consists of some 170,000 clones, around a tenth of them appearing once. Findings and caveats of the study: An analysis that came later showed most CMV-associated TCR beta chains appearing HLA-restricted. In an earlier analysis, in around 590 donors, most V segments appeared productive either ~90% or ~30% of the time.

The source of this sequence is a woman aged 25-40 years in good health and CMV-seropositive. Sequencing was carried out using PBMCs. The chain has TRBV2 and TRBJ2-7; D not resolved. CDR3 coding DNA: TGTGCCAGCAGCCCTGAGCCCTACGAGCAGTACTTC. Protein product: CASSPEPYEQYF. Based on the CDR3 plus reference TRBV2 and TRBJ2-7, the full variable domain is EPEVTQTPSHQVTQMGQEVILRCVPISNHLYFYWYRQILGQKVEFLVSFYNNEISEKSEIFDDQFSVERPDGSNFTLKIRSTKLEDSAMYFCASSPEPYEQYFGPGTRLTVT.